Following are 18 T cell receptor beta chains from one sample sequenced in a study of blood T cell repertoires in COVID-19. Measured with immunoSEQ multiplex PCR; TCRdb has only the in-frame clones, and not every one. The data show fewer than 200,000 clones, more than 65% seen once. The source material was PBMCs or T cells enriched from blood (not recorded which). All receptors come from a man aged 50-60 years who had recovered from COVID-19.

The chain carries TRBV7-8 and TRBJ2-3; 8 bases match TRBD2. V lost 5 bases and J lost 6; bases outside the gene matches: 7. The CDR3 is made up of 14 amino acids. Per the germline V gene, CDR1 is SGHVS and CDR2 is FQNEAQ. The CDR3 DNA is TGTGCCAGCAGCATGGGACTAGAGCGCGATACGCAGTATTTT. Translation gives CASSMGLERDTQYF.

This clone has a single count. This chain links TRBV19 with TRBJ1-1; D might be TRBD1 (5 bases). Trimming shortened V by 7 bases and J by 1 base, and 16 bases separated the two germline ends. This CDR3 has 15 residues. Looked up from germline, CDR1 is LNHDA and CDR2 is SQIVND (reference sequence). CDR3 sequence: CASTSGGYRNTEAFF. The CDR3 coding sequence is TGTGCCAGTACCTCCGGGGGGTATAGGAACACTGAAGCTTTCTTT.

The chain's CDR3 is CASSLDRTDGYTF. The CDR3 DNA reads as TGTGCCAGCAGCTTAGACCGTACGGATGGCTACACCTTC. The chain links TRBV7-8 to TRBJ1-2, with unresolved D. Looked up from germline, CDR1 is SGHVS and CDR2 is FQNEAQ. CDR3 length: 13 residues. Trimming left V 1 base short and J 6 bases short, with 9 bases between. The complete variable domain, with remaining parts taken from reference TRBV7-8 and TRBJ1-2, reads GAGVSQSPRYKVAKRGQDVALRCDPISGHVSLFWYQQALGQGPEFLTYFQNEAQLDKSGLPSDRFFAERPEGSVSTLKIQRTQQEDSAVYLCASSLDRTDGYTFGSGTRLTVV.

The gene calls are TRBV25-1 and TRBJ1-2, with TRBD1 as a possible D gene (5 bases). Trimming shortened V by 2 bases and J by 4 bases, and 8 bases separated the two germline ends. The CDR3 loop spans 13 amino acids. CDR1 is MGHDK, CDR2 SYGVNS, per germline. The CDR3 here is CASSEKGIYGYTF. CDR3 DNA: TGTGCCAGCAGTGAAAAGGGGATCTATGGCTACACCTTC.

The CDR3 bases are TGCAGTGCTAGCCCTAATCGCGAGCAGTACTTC. Encoded protein: CSASPNREQYF. The V and J genes are TRBV20-1 and TRBJ2-7; D gene ambiguous. This CDR3 has 11 residues. V lost 3 bases and J lost 6, with 9 bases in between. Germline values: CDR1 DFQATT, CDR2 SNEGSKA (reference sequence).

This rearrangement joins TRBV5-1 to TRBJ1-2; 9 nucleotides line up with TRBD1. From germline, CDR1 is SGHRS and CDR2 YFSETQ. V dropped 2 bases and J dropped 7; count of bases not matched to a gene: 15. CDR3 length: 17 residues. The CDR3 here is CASSFEELQGAISGYTF. The CDR3 DNA sequence: TGCGCCAGCAGCTTTGAAGAACTACAGGGGGCGATCAGTGGCTACACCTTC.

V gene TRBV11-2 combines with J gene TRBJ1-4; weak D call: TRBD1 (5 bases). The CDR3 spans 15 residues. V was shortened by 4 bases and J by 7 bases, with 16 bases between the two germline ends. Germline V gene lookup returns CDR1 SGHAT and CDR2 FQNNGV. The CDR3 is CASSSSAGGGEKLFF. The CDR3 DNA reads as TGTGCCAGCAGCTCCTCGGCCGGGGGAGGTGAAAAACTGTTTTTT.

This clone was counted only a few times. The DNA for the CDR3 is TGTGCCACCCGATGGGGGGGATACAATGAGCAGTTCTTC. It specifies CATRWGGYNEQFF. The genes are TRBV6-5 and TRBJ2-1; 7 bases line up with TRBD2. The CDR3 contains 13 residues. V dropped 10 bases and J dropped 4; count of bases not matched to a gene: 7. Germline V lookup: CDR1 MNHEY, CDR2 SVGAGI.

V is TRBV3-1 (or the pseudogene TRBV3-2) and J is TRBJ1-1; tentative D call: TRBD1 (5 bases). This CDR3 has 13 amino acids. CDR1 and CDR2 (germline): LGHDT, YNNKEL (reference sequence). Trimming removed 2 bases from V and 1 base from J, with 5 bases in between. In DNA, the CDR3 is TGTGCCAGCAGCCAACAGGGGAACACTGAAGCTTTCTTT. It is translated as CASSQQGNTEAFF.

The chain has TRBV7-2 and TRBJ1-3; 7 bases map to TRBD1. The CDR3 consists of 16 residues. V shed 5 bases, J shed 4 bases, and the junction held 11 bases outside the gene matches. Germline V gene lookup returns CDR1 SGHTA and CDR2 FQGNSA. The CDR3 reads CASSNADRAAGNTIYF. DNA for the CDR3: TGTGCCAGCAGCAACGCAGACAGGGCGGCAGGAAACACCATATATTTT.

The chain joins TRBV27 to TRBJ2-3; the match to TRBD2 covers 9 bases. There are 16 residues in the CDR3. Trimming removed 8 bases from V and 1 base from J; junction bases left unmatched: 10. CDR1 is MNHEY and CDR2 is SMNVEV in the germline V gene (reference sequence). The CDR3 DNA follows: TGTGCCAGCCACAAGAGCGGGGGGACGCGCACAGATACGCAGTATTTT. It is translated as CASHKSGGTRTDTQYF.

The rearrangement links TRBV7-6 to TRBJ1-2, with 7 bases that match TRBD1. The junction had 8 bases not matched to a gene; V was cut back by 5 bases and J by 2 bases. CDR3 length: 15 amino acids. The germline V gene encodes CDR1 SGHVS and CDR2 FNYEAQ. Here the CDR3 DNA reads TGTGCCAGCAGCCCTAGACAGGGCGCCAACTATGGCTACACCTTC. It is translated as CASSPRQGANYGYTF.

This chain uses TRBV3-1 (or the pseudogene TRBV3-2) with TRBJ2-7, with 8 positions matching TRBD1. CDR3 length: 15 residues. The J segment lost 5 bases and the V segment lost 2 bases, leaving 8 bases of the junction unmatched. Germline V gene data show CDR1 as LGHDT and CDR2 as YNNKEL (reference sequence). In nucleotides, the CDR3 is TGTGCCAGCAGCCAATATGGACAGGGTGGTGACGAGCAGTACTTC. The encoded protein is CASSQYGQGGDEQYF.

The V and J genes are TRBV6-2 or TRBV6-3 and TRBJ2-7; D gene ambiguous. V was pared by 1 base and J by 1 base, with 11 bases between. The CDR3 sequence is 15 residues long. CDR1 is MNHEY, CDR2 SVGEGT, per germline. CDR3 DNA: TGTGCCAGCAGTTACTTCCTAGATAATTCCTACGAGCAGTACTTC. Its protein is CASSYFLDNSYEQYF.

This clone has just a few counts. This chain connects TRBV9 to TRBJ2-2, with 8 nucleotides matching TRBD2. Germline V gene lookup returns CDR1 SGDLS and CDR2 YYNGEE. This CDR3 spans 14 amino acids. The ends lost 4 bases at V and 4 bases at J; junction bases unmatched: 3. CDR3 residues: CASSPRGGTGELFF. CDR3 DNA sequence: TGTGCCAGCAGCCCCCGGGGGGGCACCGGGGAGCTGTTTTTT.

This chain joins TRBV18 and TRBJ2-5, with 9 bases lining up with TRBD1. This CDR3 has 14 residues. The junction had 2 bases not matched to a gene; V was cut back by 3 bases and J by 3 bases. CDR1 and CDR2 from the germline V gene are KGHSH and LQKENI. In DNA, the CDR3 is TGTGCCAGCTCACCCAGGACAGGGGAAGAGACCCAGTACTTC. Amino acid sequence: CASSPRTGEETQYF.

The J gene is TRBJ2-4, the V gene TRBV7-8; D remains unclear. CDR1 and CDR2 from the germline V gene are SGHVS and FQNEAQ. V was clipped by 1 base and J by 0 bases, with 4 bases between them. The CDR3 runs 14 residues. The CDR3 DNA is TGTGCCAGCAGCTTAGACTTAGCCAAAAACATTCAGTACTTC. Translated: CASSLDLAKNIQYF.

The chain recombines TRBV28 with TRBJ1-2; the D is unclear. The CDR3 covers 13 residues. The germline V and J ends were trimmed by 2 bases and 8 bases, with 12 bases remaining between them. Germline CDR1 is MDHEN and CDR2 is SYDVKM. The CDR3 loop reads CASSLQPSEGYTF. DNA for the CDR3: TGTGCCAGCAGTTTACAGCCCAGCGAGGGCTACACCTTC.